Below, 17 T cell receptor beta chains from the same sample are listed, as sequenced in a study of spatial heterogeneity in lung cancer. Whole-study findings and limits: Mutation tallies in tumors tracked expanded intratumoral alpha and beta TCR counts.

These TCRs are of unknown antigen specificity. Indicated time point: sample taken at primary tumor resection. TCRdb re-analysed the 5' RACE reads in MiXCR, keeping a single row per CDR3 protein. The data contain 9,500 to 11,000 distinct CDR3 sequences, about 8.4% of them singletons. The sequences come from lung tumor tissue, collected at surgery. The receptors originated from a female donor with early-stage non-small cell lung cancer.

By share of the sample, this clonotype is medium-sized. This beta chain was picked up by a library intended for alpha chains and is off target, so its count carries little meaning. This rearrangement joins TRBV29-1 to TRBJ1-1; TRBD1 agrees at 8 bases. From germline, CDR1 is SQVTM and CDR2 ANQGSEA. The CDR3 is made up of 13 amino acids. V was pared by 7 bases and J by 1 base, with 5 bases of the junction left unmatched. The CDR3 region is CSGGQGGNTEAFF. The CDR3 region has the DNA TGCAGCGGAGGACAGGGAGGGAACACTGAAGCTTTCTTT.

This clonotype has a count of ten or more. Little can be read into the size of this beta chain, an off-target read in a library designed for alpha chains. The chain has TRBV2 and TRBJ1-1, with a weak D call TRBD1 (5 bases). Trimming took 6 bases from V and 0 from J, leaving 17 bases between them. CDR3 length: 16 amino acids. Germline V gene sequence: CDR1 SNHLY, CDR2 FYNNEI. The DNA for the CDR3 is TGTGCCAGCAGGGCCGGGAGGCAGGGAATGAACACTGAAGCTTTCTTT. Translated: CASRAGRQGMNTEAFF.

Regarding this clonotype: Little can be read into the size of this beta chain, an off-target read in a library designed for alpha chains. The chain links TRBV29-1 to TRBJ2-7, with a possible D match to TRBD2 (5 bases). Germline CDR1 and CDR2: SQVTM and ANQGSEA. With 4 bases removed from V and 3 bases from J, the gap between germline ends came to 19 bases. This CDR3 contains 15 residues. CDR3 bases: TGCAGCGTTGGGTCTGAAGGGAGCGAAGTCTACGAGCAGTACTTC. Protein sequence: CSVGSEGSEVYEQYF.

Concerning this clonotype: This may be a read error: a much more frequent sequence differs by one nucleotide. This beta chain came through as a stray read in a library set up for alpha chains, and its size says little. The genes are TRBV7-9 and TRBJ2-7, with D hard to call. The germline CDR1 and CDR2 sequences are SEHNR and FQNEAQ (reference sequence). This CDR3 is 14 amino acids long. Trimming removed 1 base at V and 2 bases at J, with 9 bases between. This CDR3 is CASSLVRHPYEQYF. CDR3 DNA: TGTGCCAGCAGCTTAGTACGGCATCCCTACGAGCAGTACTTC.

About this clonotype: This beta chain is a stray read from a library made for alpha chains; its abundance is not meaningful. The rearrangement uses TRBV4-2 and TRBJ1-1; no clear D. The CDR3 loop spans 13 amino acids. Trimming cost V 1 base and J 5 bases, with 8 bases left between them. Germline assignment: CDR1 LGHNA and CDR2 YNFKEQ. The CDR3 sequence is CASSQVLGTEAFF. CDR3 bases: TGTGCCAGCAGCCAAGTCCTGGGGACTGAAGCTTTCTTT.

This clonotype was counted a few times. This beta chain turned up in a library designed for alpha chains; as an off-target read, its abundance says little. Here the CDR3 DNA reads TGTGCCAGCAGTTCGATCCTAGGACTAGCCGGGGAGCTGTTTTTT. It is translated as CASSSILGLAGELFF. The V and J genes are TRBV6-5 and TRBJ2-2; TRBD2 aligns across 7 bases. V gave up 4 bases and J gave up 6 bases; unmatched junction bases: 8. This CDR3 comprises 15 residues. Germline CDR1 MNHEY, CDR2 SVGAGI.

This clonotype was seen many times. As an off-target read in a library built for alpha chains, this beta chain has a frequency of little significance. Here the CDR3 reads CASSFYRGQMGNTQYF. The CDR3, as DNA: TGTGCCAGCAGTTTCTACAGGGGACAAATGGGAAATACGCAGTATTTT. The chain has TRBV28 and TRBJ2-3, with 7 bases that match TRBD1. The ends lost 3 bases at V and 7 bases at J; junction bases unmatched: 13. There are 16 residues in the CDR3. CDR1 MDHEN and CDR2 SYDVKM come from the germline V gene.

As regards this clonotype: A library prepared for alpha chains yielded this beta chain as an off-target read; its size is of little meaning. The chain uses TRBV6-6 and TRBJ1-1, with D tentatively TRBD1 (6 bases). Trimming removed 6 bases from V and 1 base from J, with 12 bases in between. Germline-derived CDR1 and CDR2 are MNHNY and SVGAGI (reference sequence). This CDR3 region has 14 residues. The CDR3 nucleotides read TGTGCCAGCAGGGTACCAGGGGCGAACACTGAAGCTTTCTTT. Translated: CASRVPGANTEAFF.

A note on this clonotype: For a library built for alpha chains, this beta chain is a stray read; little rests on its size. In DNA form, the CDR3 reads TGTGCCAGCAGTTACGGTGAGGGGAGCAATCAGCCCCAGCATTTT. It yields the protein CASSYGEGSNQPQHF. The chain recombines TRBV6-5 with TRBJ1-5, with a tentative D call TRBD1 (5 bases). Trimming left V 2 bases short and J 1 base short, with 9 bases between. CDR3 size: 15 residues. Per the germline V gene, CDR1 is MNHEY and CDR2 is SVGAGI.

This clonotype was observed many times. The library was prepared for alpha chains; this beta chain is a stray read, so its frequency means little. This chain joins TRBV5-6 and TRBJ1-6; 7 nucleotides agree with TRBD1. The length of the CDR3 is 14 residues. Germline assignment: CDR1 SGHDT and CDR2 YYEEEE. The V and J ends lost 7 bases and 6 bases, in that order; junction bases with no gene match: 7. Here the CDR3 reads CASQRGRGNSPLHF. For the CDR3, the DNA is TGTGCCAGCCAGAGGGGGCGAGGTAATTCACCCCTCCACTTT.

In regard to this clonotype: Since it is a stray read in a library aimed at alpha chains, this beta chain has a size that is not meaningful. The V call is TRBV7-9, the J call TRBJ1-4, with TRBD1 identical over 7 bases. The CDR3 has 15 amino acids. Per germline, CDR1 SEHNR and CDR2 FQNEAQ (reference sequence). The ends lost 5 bases at V and 4 bases at J; junction bases unmatched: 7. CDR3 amino acids: CASSPRTGLNEKLFF. The CDR3 DNA sequence: TGTGCCAGCAGCCCCCGGACAGGACTTAATGAAAAACTGTTTTTT.

This clonotype was observed at least ten times. Within a library made for alpha chains, this beta chain is off target, and its count is uninformative. The chain carries TRBV7-2 and TRBJ2-3; D remains ambiguous. V was clipped by 1 base and J by 7 bases, with 12 bases between them. The CDR3 is made up of 14 amino acids. From germline, CDR1 is SGHTA and CDR2 FQGNSA. This chain's CDR3 is CASSLGPGLNTQYF. Written as DNA, the CDR3 is TGTGCCAGCAGCTTAGGACCGGGCCTGAATACGCAGTATTTT.

On this clonotype: This beta chain turned up in a library designed for alpha chains; as an off-target read, its abundance says little. The genes are TRBV19 and TRBJ2-1, with TRBD1 matching 7 bases. The length of the CDR3 is 15 residues. V trimming: 4 bases; J trimming: 4 bases; junction bases outside the gene matches: 7. Germline V CDR1 and CDR2: LNHDA, SQIVND (reference sequence). CDR3 bases: TGTGCCAGTAGTAAGGTCCAGGGGGTTTACAATGAGCAGTTCTTC. Translated, it gives CASSKVQGVYNEQFF.

This clonotype came up many times. A library prepared for alpha chains yielded this beta chain as an off-target read; its size is of little meaning. The chain uses TRBV19 and TRBJ2-2; D remains unclear. The CDR3 is 14 residues long. Between the trimmed V and J ends, which lost 7 bases and 0 bases, there was a span of 9 bases. Germline V CDR1 and CDR2: LNHDA, SQIVND (reference sequence). CDR3 amino acids: CASTTGTNTGELFF. The CDR3 region has the DNA TGTGCCAGTACCACCGGCACGAACACCGGGGAGCTGTTTTTT.

There are many counts of this clonotype. The size of this beta chain means little, since it is a stray read in a library made for alpha chains. The rearrangement joins TRBV12-3 or TRBV12-4 to TRBJ2-2; D unresolved. Trimming took off 6 bases at V and 7 bases at J, with 3 bases between the two ends. The CDR3 covers 10 residues. CDR3 bases: TGTGCCAGCAGGAACGGGGAGCTGTTTTTT. Protein product: CASRNGELFF.

Worth noting for this clonotype: The size of this beta chain means little, since it is a stray read in a library made for alpha chains. V is TRBV6-5 and J is TRBJ2-1; maybe TRBD2 (7 bases). CDR3 length equals 16 residues. Germline loops: CDR1 MNHEY, CDR2 SVGAGI. Trimming took 1 base from V and 0 from J, leaving 10 bases between them. DNA for the CDR3: TGTGCCAGCAGTTACTGGGGGGGGGCCTCCTACAATGAGCAGTTCTTC. It translates to CASSYWGGASYNEQFF.

This clonotype is judged medium-sized. This beta chain is off target for a library built for alpha chains, so its abundance means little. The chain couples TRBV27 to TRBJ2-7; 11 positions match TRBD2. Germline CDR1 and CDR2: MNHEY and SMNVEV (reference sequence). This CDR3 has 17 amino acids. V was clipped by 5 bases and J by 2 bases; unmatched bases: 11. CDR3 nucleotide sequence: TGTGCCAGCAGTACACGGGGGACTAGCGGTTCCCCCTACGAGCAGTACTTC. This encodes CASSTRGTSGSPYEQYF.